The clone carrying this T cell receptor beta chain occurred many times. The antigen is unknown. This sample is drawn from a study of human T cells and chemical hapten exposure. Findings of the study overall: DPC sensitization produced no change in TCRs with frequency above 1 in 1000.

Unfractionated whole blood served as the source for total RNA extraction. Individual cDNA molecules received unique molecular identifiers in the library. TCRdb passed the 5' RACE reads through MiXCR, listing each CDR3 protein once. Of approximately 110,000 distinct CDR3 sequences listed, roughly a fifth are singletons. The receptor's source is a human donor in good health.

CDR3: CASSLSHTKNTEAFF. In DNA form, the CDR3 reads TGTGCCAGCAGCTTATCTCACACGAAGAACACTGAAGCTTTCTTT. This chain links TRBV7-9 with TRBJ1-1; no clear D. The CDR3 totals 15 residues. V shed 2 bases and J shed 1 base, with 11 bases lying between them. CDR1 is SEHNR, CDR2 FQNEAQ, per germline (reference sequence). Combining the CDR3 with reference TRBV7-9 and TRBJ1-1 gives the whole variable domain DTGVSQNPRHKITKRGQNVTFRCDPISEHNRLYWYRQTLGQGPEFLTYFQNEAQLEKSRLLSDRFSAERPKGSFSTLEIQRTEQGDSAMYLCASSLSHTKNTEAFFGQGTRLTVV.